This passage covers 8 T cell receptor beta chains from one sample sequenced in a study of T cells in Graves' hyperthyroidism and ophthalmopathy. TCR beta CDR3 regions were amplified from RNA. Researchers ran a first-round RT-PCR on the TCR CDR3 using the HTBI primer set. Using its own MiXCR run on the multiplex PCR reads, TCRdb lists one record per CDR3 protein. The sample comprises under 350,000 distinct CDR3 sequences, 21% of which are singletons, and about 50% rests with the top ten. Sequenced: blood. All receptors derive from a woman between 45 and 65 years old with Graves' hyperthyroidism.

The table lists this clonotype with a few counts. The CDR3 loop is CASSLRGVGDEQFF. The DNA for the CDR3 is TGTGCCAGCAGCTTAAGGGGGGTGGGCGATGAGCAGTTCTTC. The chain couples TRBV7-2 to TRBJ2-1, with D perhaps matching TRBD1 or TRBD2 (6 bases each). The CDR3 has 14 residues. The germline V gene has CDR1 SGHTA and CDR2 FQGNSA. V dropped 2 bases and J dropped 8 bases, with 13 bases sitting between them.

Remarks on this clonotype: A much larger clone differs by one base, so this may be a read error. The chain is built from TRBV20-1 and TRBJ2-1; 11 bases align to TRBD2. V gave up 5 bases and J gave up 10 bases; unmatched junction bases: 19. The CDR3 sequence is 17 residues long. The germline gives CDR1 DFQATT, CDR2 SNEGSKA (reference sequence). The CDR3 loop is CSAGPQRGLAGGYEQFF. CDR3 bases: TGCAGTGCTGGACCTCAGAGGGGGCTAGCGGGAGGCTACGAGCAGTTCTTC.

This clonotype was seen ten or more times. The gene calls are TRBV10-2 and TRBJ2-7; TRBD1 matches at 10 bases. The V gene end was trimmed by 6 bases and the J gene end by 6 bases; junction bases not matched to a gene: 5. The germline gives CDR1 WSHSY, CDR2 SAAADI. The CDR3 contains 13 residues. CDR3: CASRRDRGGEQYF. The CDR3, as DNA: TGCGCCAGCAGGAGGGACAGGGGTGGCGAGCAGTACTTC.

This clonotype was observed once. CDR3 sequence: CASTKGRVAFF. The CDR3 nucleotides read TGCGCCAGCACCAAGGGGAGGGTTGCTTTCTTT. J is TRBJ1-1 and V is TRBV5-1; maybe TRBD1 (5 bases). Per germline, CDR1 SGHRS and CDR2 YFSETQ. The CDR3 is 11 residues long. V was trimmed by 6 bases and J by 11 bases, leaving 14 bases between them. The full variable domain, in which reference TRBV5-1 and TRBJ1-1 provide the parts outside the CDR3, is KAGVTQTPRYLIKTRGQQVTLSCSPISGHRSVSWYQQTPGQGLQFLFEYFSETQRNKGNFPGRFSGRQFSNSRSEMNVSTLELGDSALYLCASTKGRVAFFGQGTRLTVV.

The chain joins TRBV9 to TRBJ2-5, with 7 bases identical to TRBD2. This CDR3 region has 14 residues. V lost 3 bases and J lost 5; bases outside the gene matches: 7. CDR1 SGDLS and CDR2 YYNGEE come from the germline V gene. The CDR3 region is CASSGGGGRETQYF. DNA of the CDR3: TGTGCCAGCAGCGGTGGGGGGGGACGGGAGACCCAGTACTTC. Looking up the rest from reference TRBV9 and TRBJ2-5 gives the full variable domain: DSGVTQTPKHLITATGQRVTLRCSPRSGDLSVYWYQQSLDQGLQFLIQYYNGEERAKGNILERFSAQQFPDLHSELNLSSLELGDSALYFCASSGGGGRETQYFGPGTRLLVL.

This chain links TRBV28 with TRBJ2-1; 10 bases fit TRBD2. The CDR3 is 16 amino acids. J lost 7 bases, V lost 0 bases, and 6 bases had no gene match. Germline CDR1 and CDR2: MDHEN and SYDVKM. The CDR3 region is CASSLWASGRKNEQFF. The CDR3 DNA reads TGTGCCAGCAGTTTATGGGCTAGCGGGAGAAAAAATGAGCAGTTCTTC.

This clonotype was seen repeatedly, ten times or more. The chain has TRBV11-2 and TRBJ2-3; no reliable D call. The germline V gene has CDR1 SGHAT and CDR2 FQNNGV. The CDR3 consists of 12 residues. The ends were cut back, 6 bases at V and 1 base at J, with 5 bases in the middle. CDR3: CASSSRTDTQYF. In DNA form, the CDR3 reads TGTGCCAGCAGTTCTCGCACAGATACGCAGTATTTT.

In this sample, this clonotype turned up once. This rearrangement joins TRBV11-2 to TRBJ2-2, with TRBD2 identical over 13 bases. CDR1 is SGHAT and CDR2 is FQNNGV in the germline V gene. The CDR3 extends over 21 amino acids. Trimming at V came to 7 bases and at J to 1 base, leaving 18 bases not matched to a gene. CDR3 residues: CASKGLAGVARGRGNTGELFF. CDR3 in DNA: TGTGCCAGCAAAGGACTAGCGGGAGTGGCTCGCGGCAGAGGGAACACCGGGGAGCTGTTTTTT.